This record covers a single TCR beta chain. This record comes from a study of cytomegalovirus exposure and HLA in healthy donors. It was with 60 Vbeta and 13 Jbeta primers that the PCR ran. Profiling relied on immunoSEQ multiplex PCR, and the TCRdb table lists in-frame clones only, not all of them. The data show 95,000 to 150,000 clones, about four fifths seen once. CDR1 and CDR2 (germline): LNHDA, SQIVND (reference sequence). The V and J ends lost 10 bases and 0 bases respectively, with 16 bases between them. The CDR3 covers 16 residues. The sample consisted of PBMCs. The chain employs TRBV19 and TRBJ1-6; unclear D gene. This clonotype originated in a female donor in good health and CMV-seropositive. CDR3 nucleotide sequence: TGTGCCACTCTAAAGCGGGCCTACTCCTATAATTCACCCCTCCACTTT. Encoded protein: CATLKRAYSYNSPLHF.